This T cell receptor (beta chain) was obtained from a study of blood T cell repertoires in COVID-19. Looking at the study overall: Sites across the United States, Italy and Spain contributed samples from acute and convalescent COVID-19. T cells, B-cell-depleted T cells, or PBMCs provided the cDNA or gDNA that served as material.

This clone was seen more than once but under ten times. As processed by the authors: It was from reference gene primer amplification that nucleated cell counts were estimated. Measured with immunoSEQ multiplex PCR; TCRdb has only the in-frame clones, and not every one. V and J calls plus clone size are reproduced from that table; the DNA served to infer D and trimming. The sample holds around 280,000 clones, around four fifths seen once. Material for sequencing was peripheral blood. This receptor was taken from a woman in her 50s with active or convalescent COVID-19.

CDR3 in amino acids: CASSSNNIYYGYTF. CDR3 DNA: TGTGCCAGTAGTAGCAATAACATATACTATGGCTACACCTTC. The gene calls are TRBV19 and TRBJ1-2; D ambiguous. Germline CDR1 is LNHDA and CDR2 is SQIVND (reference sequence). This CDR3 region has 14 residues. The germline V and J ends were trimmed by 4 bases and 3 bases, with 12 bases remaining between them. Full variable domain (remainder filled in from reference TRBV19 and TRBJ1-2): DGGITQSPKYLFRKEGQNVTLSCEQNLNHDAMYWYRQDPGQGLRLIYYSQIVNDFQKGDIAEGYSVSREKKESFPLTVTSAQKNPTAFYLCASSSNNIYYGYTFGSGTRLTVV.